This passage covers 20 T cell receptor beta chains from one sample sequenced in a study of blood T cell repertoires in COVID-19. Using immunoSEQ multiplex PCR, the repertoire was profiled, and TCRdb retains in-frame clones only, with some absent. The sample holds 35,000 to 50,000 clones, 76% seen once. The specimen sequenced was peripheral blood. The receptors here all came from a man aged 65 to 85 with active or convalescent COVID-19.

This clone was found a few times. The chain links TRBV12-3 or TRBV12-4 to TRBJ2-1; D perhaps matches TRBD1 (5 bases). With 5 bases removed from V and 9 bases from J, the gap between germline ends came to 11 bases. The CDR3 runs to 12 residues. The CDR3 loop is CASSHQTAEQFF. The CDR3 DNA sequence: TGTGCCAGCAGTCACCAGACAGCTGAGCAGTTCTTC.

The gene calls are TRBV9 and TRBJ2-7; D might be TRBD2 (6 bases). With 3 bases removed from V and 4 bases from J, the gap between germline ends came to 17 bases. The CDR3 runs 15 residues. Per germline, CDR1 SGDLS and CDR2 YYNGEE. Here the CDR3 DNA reads TGTGCCAGCAGCGCTGGCGGGGACCGTAGTTACGAGCAGTACTTC. Amino acids: CASSAGGDRSYEQYF.

This chain links TRBV5-4 with TRBJ2-7; a possible D gene is TRBD2 (6 bases). Trimming left V 0 bases short and J 6 bases short, with 13 bases between. There are 14 residues in the CDR3. CDR1 SGHNT and CDR2 YYREEE come from the germline V gene (reference sequence). CDR3 loop: CASSLARGLGEQYF. CDR3 sequence (DNA): TGTGCCAGCAGCTTGGCAAGGGGACTTGGCGAGCAGTACTTC.

The genes are TRBV4-1 and TRBJ1-3; D unclear. CDR3 length equals 15 residues. The germline V and J ends were trimmed by 2 bases and 0 bases, with 8 bases remaining between them. Per germline, CDR1 MGHRA and CDR2 YSYEKL. The CDR3 here is CASSQPVFSGNTIYF. CDR3 sequence (DNA): TGCGCCAGCAGCCAACCGGTTTTCTCTGGAAACACCATATATTTT.

V usage is TRBV11-2 and J usage is TRBJ2-3; D possibly corresponds to TRBD2 (5 bases). Germline CDR1 reads SGHAT; CDR2 reads FQNNGV. The CDR3 has 18 residues. The ends were cut back, 1 base at V and 0 bases at J, with 17 bases in the middle. This chain's CDR3 is CASSLGMSDSRSTDTQYF. The CDR3 DNA reads TGTGCCAGCAGCTTAGGGATGTCGGACTCCAGAAGCACAGATACGCAGTATTTT.

The chain couples TRBV11-2 to TRBJ1-3, with D perhaps TRBD1 (6 bases). The V gene lost 1 base and the J gene lost 0 bases, with 7 bases spanning the gap. The CDR3 runs to 15 residues. The germline CDR1 and CDR2 sequences are SGHAT and FQNNGV. The chain's CDR3 is CASSLGDNSGNTIYF. Here the CDR3 DNA reads TGTGCCAGCAGCTTAGGGGACAACTCTGGAAACACCATATATTTT.

The chain uses TRBV19 and TRBJ2-7; D may be TRBD2 (6 bases). The CDR3 length is 13 residues. Looked up from germline, CDR1 is LNHDA and CDR2 is SQIVND (reference sequence). The ends were cut back, 5 bases at V and 3 bases at J, with 11 bases in the middle. The DNA of the CDR3 is TGTGCCAGTAGTGCGGGGTCCAACTACGAGCAGTACTTC. Protein sequence: CASSAGSNYEQYF.

CDR3 loop: CSVGQTNQPQHF. In DNA, the CDR3 is TGCAGCGTGGGACAGACCAATCAGCCCCAGCATTTT. V usage is TRBV29-1 and J usage is TRBJ1-5; 7 bases align to TRBD1. Looked up from germline, CDR1 is SQVTM and CDR2 is ANQGSEA. The CDR3 has 12 residues. The junction had 2 bases not matched to a gene; V was cut back by 6 bases and J by 3 bases.

In the case of this clone: The sample contains more than one DNA sequence encoding this CDR3. This sequence joins TRBV6-5 and TRBJ2-3, with 10 positions matching TRBD2. J was trimmed by 1 base and V by 6 bases; bases with no gene match: 4. CDR1 and CDR2 (germline): MNHEY, SVGAGI. The CDR3 is made up of 15 amino acids. CDR3 sequence (DNA): TGTGCCAGCAGACACGGACTAGCGGGCACAGATACGCAGTATTTT. It specifies CASRHGLAGTDTQYF.

The J gene is TRBJ2-5, the V gene TRBV18, with TRBD2 matching over 7 bases. Trimming cost V 1 base and J 1 base; bases outside gene matches: 9. The CDR3 sequence is 17 residues long. Germline assignment: CDR1 KGHSH and CDR2 LQKENI. DNA of the CDR3: TGTGCCAGCTCACCACTCTCTGATCGGACTAGCCAAGAGACCCAGTACTTC. It is translated as CASSPLSDRTSQETQYF. Looking up the rest from reference TRBV18 and TRBJ2-5 gives the full variable domain: NAGVMQNPRHLVRRRGQEARLRCSPMKGHSHVYWYRQLPEEGLKFMVYLQKENIIDESGMPKERFSAEFPKEGPSILRIQQVVRGDSAAYFCASSPLSDRTSQETQYFGPGTRLLVL.

This clone has only a few counts. The chain employs TRBV2 and TRBJ2-1, with 8 positions matching TRBD2. J was trimmed by 2 bases and V by 5 bases; bases with no gene match: 2. This CDR3 has 14 amino acids. Germline assignment: CDR1 SNHLY and CDR2 FYNNEI. The CDR3 reads CASSSSGAYNEQFF. As DNA, the CDR3 is TGTGCCAGCAGTAGTAGCGGGGCCTACAATGAGCAGTTCTTC.

The chain combines TRBV7-3 with TRBJ2-7; TRBD2 matches at 11 bases. Germline V gene data show CDR1 as SGHTA and CDR2 as FQGTGA. Trimming removed 5 bases from V and 4 bases from J; junction bases left unmatched: 4. The CDR3 is 14 residues long. The chain's CDR3 is CASSKTSGAYEQYF. CDR3 bases: TGTGCCAGCAGCAAGACTAGCGGGGCGTACGAGCAGTACTTC.

The V call is TRBV5-1, the J call TRBJ2-2; D is ambiguous. Germline V CDR1 and CDR2: SGHRS, YFSETQ. CDR3 length: 13 residues. V was clipped by 4 bases and J by 5 bases, with 9 bases between them. CDR3 protein: CASSADKTGELFF. For the CDR3, the DNA is TGCGCCAGCAGCGCCGACAAAACCGGGGAGCTGTTTTTT.

The chain combines TRBV2 with TRBJ2-1; 10 bases are a match to TRBD1. The CDR3 is made up of 15 amino acids. V lost 6 bases to trimming and J lost 2 bases; unmatched junction nucleotides: 4. Germline V CDR1 and CDR2: SNHLY, FYNNEI. The CDR3 coding sequence is TGTGCCAGCAGGCGGACAGGGGGTCCCTACAATGAGCAGTTCTTC. It encodes CASRRTGGPYNEQFF.

A single count supports this clone. The rearrangement joins TRBV30 to TRBJ1-2, with D tentatively TRBD1 (6 bases). Germline V gives CDR1 GTSNPN, CDR2 SVGIG (reference sequence). V lost 3 bases, J lost 6 bases, and 11 bases lay in between. The CDR3 runs 12 residues. The CDR3 here is CAWSLQGHGYTF. The CDR3 coding sequence is TGTGCCTGGAGCCTCCAGGGGCATGGCTACACCTTC.

V gene TRBV3-1 (or the pseudogene TRBV3-2) combines with J gene TRBJ1-4; no clear D. CDR1 and CDR2 (germline): LGHDT, YNNKEL (reference sequence). Trimming took off 1 base at V and 8 bases at J, with 5 bases between the two ends. This CDR3 spans 12 amino acids. CDR3: CASSQALEKLFF. The CDR3, as DNA: TGTGCCAGCAGCCAAGCCCTAGAAAAACTGTTTTTT.

The chain carries TRBV30 and TRBJ2-5; 10 bases fit TRBD2. The CDR3 runs 12 residues. V was pared by 6 bases and J by 5 bases, with 3 bases of the junction left unmatched. Germline loops: CDR1 GTSNPN, CDR2 SVGIG (reference sequence). In DNA, the CDR3 is TGTGCCTGTAGCGGGGGGTTGGAGACCCAGTACTTC. Amino acid sequence: CACSGGLETQYF.

The count of this clone is one. The J gene is TRBJ2-3, the V gene TRBV24-1; 10 positions agree with TRBD1. Germline trimming cut 4 bases from V and 6 bases from J; bases unmatched to any gene: 9. Germline CDR1 and CDR2: KGHDR and SFDVKD. The CDR3 has 16 residues. The CDR3 sequence is CATSDQGQGFGDTQYF. CDR3 DNA sequence: TGTGCCACCAGTGACCAGGGACAGGGGTTCGGGGATACGCAGTATTTT.

This rearrangement joins TRBV27 to TRBJ2-1, with TRBD2 identical over 14 bases. J lost 7 bases, V lost 2 bases, and 16 bases had no gene match. Germline values: CDR1 MNHEY, CDR2 SMNVEV (reference sequence). This CDR3 spans 20 amino acids. Here the CDR3 reads CASSLKPIAGTSGGPNEQFF. The CDR3 region has the DNA TGTGCCAGCAGTTTAAAGCCGATTGCCGGGACTAGCGGGGGCCCAAATGAGCAGTTCTTC.

This sequence joins TRBV7-9 and TRBJ1-1, with TRBD1 matching 7 bases. The CDR3 spans 18 residues. Germline CDR1 is SEHNR and CDR2 is FQNEAQ (reference sequence). After removal of 5 bases from V and 0 bases from J, the junction contained 15 bases not matched to a gene. The CDR3 DNA reads TGTGCCAGCAGCCATACGGCGGGGACAGTCCACATGAACACTGAAGCTTTCTTT. Its translation is CASSHTAGTVHMNTEAFF.